This T cell receptor (beta chain) stems from a study of monozygotic twins with inflammatory bowel disease. Study outcomes and limitations: IBD patients carried less diverse TCRbeta repertoires (inverse Simpson) than healthy co-twins. Among IBD patients, fewer clonotypes were shared with others than among healthy twins, especially with disease activity.

Used for each TCR library was about 3,800 ng of total RNA. Eight cDNA synthesis reactions were run for every sample. One entry per CDR3 protein, without DNA, is what TCRdb gives after re-calling the 5' RACE reads. The sample data list more than 85,000 distinct CDR3 sequences. Germline V CDR1 and CDR2: SGHKS, YYEKEE (reference sequence). This CDR3 has 16 amino acids. A word on this clonotype: What it binds is not known.

The rearrangement uses TRBV5-5 and TRBJ2-1; the D call of TRBD2 rests on TCRdb alone, since no DNA is present to check it. The source material was blood. The TCR comes from a human donor with ulcerative colitis or Crohn's disease, or a healthy co-twin of an affected twin (not recorded which). CDR3 sequence reads: CASSLGSGRSYNEQFF.